The text below deals with one TCR beta chain. No antigen is known for it. The CDR3 is 13 amino acids. Trimming took 2 bases from V and 4 from J; bases not matched to a gene: 0. In germline, CDR1 is KGHSH, CDR2 LQKENI. The data are from a study of a mutant IDH1 vaccine in newly diagnosed glioma. Study details: Beginning 4-6 weeks after radiotherapy alone, or with temozolomide cycles, vaccination took place. Study-level results: Pseudoprogression looked unconnected to shifts in top peripheral T cell clonotypes.

This table comes from immunoSEQ multiplex PCR, and its TCRdb copy is limited to in-frame clones, with some not included. The profile covers tens of thousands of clones, with about 81% appearing a single time and under 4.5% taken by the ten largest. This sample's time point: week 47, end of study. A 20-mer mutant IDH1 peptide at 300 ug was injected subcutaneously with topical imiquimod. This TCR came from a woman in her twenties or thirties with glioma. Some clones in this sample may be carry-over from other donors' samples. The V gene is TRBV18, the J gene TRBJ2-3, with TRBD2 identical over 7 bases. The sequencing here drew on PBMCs, taken from a glioma patient whose treatment included an IDH1 peptide vaccine. CDR3 sequence reads: CASSPSGADTQYF. The CDR3, as DNA: TGTGCCAGCTCACCAAGCGGGGCAGATACGCAGTATTTT.